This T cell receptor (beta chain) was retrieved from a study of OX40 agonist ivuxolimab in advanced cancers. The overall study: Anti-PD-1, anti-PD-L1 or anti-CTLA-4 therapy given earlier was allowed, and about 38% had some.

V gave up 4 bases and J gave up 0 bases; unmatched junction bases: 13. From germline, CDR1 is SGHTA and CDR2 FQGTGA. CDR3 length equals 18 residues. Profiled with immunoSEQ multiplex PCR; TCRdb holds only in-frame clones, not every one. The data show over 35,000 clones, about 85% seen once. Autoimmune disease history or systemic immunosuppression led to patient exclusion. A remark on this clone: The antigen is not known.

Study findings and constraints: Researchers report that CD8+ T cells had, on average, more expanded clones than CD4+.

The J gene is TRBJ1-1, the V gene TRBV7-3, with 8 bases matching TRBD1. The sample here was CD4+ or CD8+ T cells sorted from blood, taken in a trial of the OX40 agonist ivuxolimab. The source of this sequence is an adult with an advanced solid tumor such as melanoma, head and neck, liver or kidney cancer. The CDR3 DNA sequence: TGTGCCAGCAGCTCTTATCACCTTCAGGGGGCCTTGAACACTGAAGCTTTCTTT. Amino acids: CASSSYHLQGALNTEAFF.